These T cell receptor beta chains were read from a single sample in a study of sequential checkpoint blockade in melanoma. Generated by immunoSEQ multiplex PCR, the TCRdb table keeps only in-frame clones and is missing some. The sample lists roughly 12,000 clones, roughly four fifths occurring once. The sample here was CD8+ T cells sorted from blood (inferred from file names), taken from a patient given nivolumab and ipilimumab in sequence. The origin of the receptors is a human donor with melanoma. Both conserved end residues are part of each CDR3.

j_gene,v_gene,CDR3aa
TRBJ2-5,TRBV7-8,CASSLGQGGTQYF
TRBJ2-1,TRBV9,CASSGLAGGPGNEQFF
TRBJ2-1,TRBV7-2,CASSLISMSWAGGRNEQFF
TRBJ2-7,TRBV21-1,CASPTGECFYEQYF
TRBJ2-7,TRBV27,CASSQQGPYSYEQYF
TRBJ2-1,TRBV7-9,CASSLIPPGNEQFF
TRBJ1-1,TRBV25-1,CASRGARTEAFF
TRBJ2-1,TRBV6-4,CASSGTSEDEQFF
TRBJ2-7,TRBV7-9,CASSGQVHEQYF
TRBJ2-4,TRBV9,CASSVGGANIQYF
TRBJ2-1,TRBV19,CATANNEQFF
TRBJ2-7,TRBV2,CASSDGTVTYEQYF
TRBJ1-6,TRBV9,CASSAPTGQINSPLHF
TRBJ1-2,TRBV11-2,CASSLDMAGGNNYGYTF